This T cell receptor beta chain stems from a study of CD8 T cells in ankylosing spondylitis. General study results and limits: Clones linked to disease, bearing a CD8+ phenotype, were relatively rare in peripheral blood.

This clonotype has ten or more counts. Its antigen remains unknown. The authors made TCR beta libraries by quantitative 5'-RACE with molecular barcodes. TCRdb independently ran MiXCR on the 5' RACE reads; one entry per CDR3 protein. The table shows about 250,000 distinct CDR3 sequences, with roughly 18% occurring only once. This clonotype originated in a male donor with ankylosing spondylitis or in good health (not recorded which). Sequencing was performed on blood, either unsorted or a sorted T cell fraction (not recorded which).

DNA for the CDR3: TGCAGCGTTGAAGATCTTCCCTTCTCGGGGGATACGCAGTATTTT. Its translation is CSVEDLPFSGDTQYF. The genes are TRBV29-1 and TRBJ2-3; D is perhaps TRBD2 (5 bases). The V gene's germline CDR1 is SQVTM and CDR2 ANQGSEA. V was cut by 0 bases and J by 6 bases, with 16 bases left in between. This CDR3 has 15 amino acids.